A selection of T cell receptor beta chains follows, all from one sample in a study of blood T cell repertoires in COVID-19. Using immunoSEQ multiplex PCR, the repertoire was profiled, and TCRdb retains in-frame clones only, with some absent. Of 260,000 or so clones listed, around 84% are singletons. Sequenced sample: PBMCs or T cells enriched from blood (not recorded which). These TCRs come from a woman aged 45 to 65 who had recovered from COVID-19. The CDR3 runs from the conserved cysteine through the conserved F or W. D genes are given only for firm matches. For some rows the clone size is stated as once, few or many, or as a class when expanded; others skip it.

TRBV27	TRBJ1-5	NA	TRBD1	CASRQGIISNQPQHF	TGTGCCAGCAGACAGGGGATTATCAGCAATCAGCCCCAGCATTTT
TRBV7-2	TRBJ1-5	NA	NA	CASSFDGNQPQHF	TGTGCCAGCAGCTTCGACGGGAATCAGCCCCAGCATTTT
TRBV28	TRBJ2-3	NA	NA	CASSVHTGTDTQYF	TGTGCCAGCAGCGTACATACAGGGACAGATACGCAGTATTTT
TRBV19	TRBJ2-2	once	NA	CASTIGGTGELFF	TGTGCCAGTACCATTGGGGGGACCGGGGAGCTGTTTTTT
TRBV19	TRBJ1-1	once	NA	CASSTTDNTEAFF	TGTGCCAGTAGTACGACAGATAACACTGAAGCTTTCTTT
TRBV28	TRBJ1-2	once	NA	CASSRTARYGYTF	TGTGCCAGCAGTAGGACAGCCCGATATGGCTACACCTTC
TRBV6-1	TRBJ2-1	NA	NA	CASSEMTGTHEQFF	TGTGCCAGCAGTGAAATGACCGGGACTCATGAGCAGTTCTTC
TRBV27	TRBJ1-5	NA	NA	CASSRAGSRGNQPQHF	TGTGCCAGCAGTAGGGCAGGGTCTCGGGGCAATCAGCCCCAGCATTTT
TRBV11-2	TRBJ2-1	NA	TRBD2	CASSNSGGAVEQFF	TGTGCCAGCAGCAATAGCGGGGGGGCCGTGGAGCAGTTCTTC
TRBV2	TRBJ1-1	NA	NA	CASSPRGDTEAFF	TGTGCCAGCAGCCCCAGGGGAGACACTGAAGCTTTCTTT
TRBV6-5	TRBJ1-4	NA	TRBD1	CASSYSRQGDEKLFF	TGTGCCAGCAGTTACTCACGACAGGGAGACGAAAAACTGTTTTTT
TRBV3-1/TRBV3-2	TRBJ2-5	NA	NA	CASSQSPDSLQETQYF	TGTGCCAGCAGCCAATCCCCCGACAGCTTACAAGAGACCCAGTACTTC
TRBV19	TRBJ1-2	NA	TRBD1	CASKPGQGLGSYGYTF	TGTGCCAGCAAGCCGGGACAGGGCCTTGGAAGCTATGGCTACACCTTC
TRBV10-3	TRBJ1-6	once	TRBD1	CAISEAGTGDSPLHF	TGTGCCATCAGTGAGGCCGGGACAGGGGATTCACCCCTCCACTTT
TRBV5-1	TRBJ1-2	few	NA	CASSLTGTYGYTF	TGCGCCAGCAGCCTCACAGGGACCTATGGCTACACCTTC
TRBV3-1/TRBV3-2	TRBJ1-1	NA	NA	CASSTGWTEAFF	TGTGCCAGCAGCACAGGGTGGACTGAAGCTTTCTTT
TRBV7-9	TRBJ1-6	few	NA	CASSLSGGPLHF	TGTGCCAGCAGCTTATCGGGAGGACCCCTCCACTTT
TRBV5-6	TRBJ1-2	NA	NA	CASSLGPRLITF	TGTGCCAGCAGCTTGGGCCCCAGACTCATCACCTTC
TRBV7-9	TRBJ2-2	few	NA	CASSLPQGRTGELFF	TGTGCCAGCAGCTTACCACAGGGAAGGACCGGGGAGCTGTTTTTT
TRBV6-1	TRBJ1-6	NA	TRBD1	CASSAGGQGPYNSPLHF	TGTGCCAGCAGTGCTGGAGGACAGGGCCCCTATAATTCACCCCTCCACTTT
TRBV19	TRBJ1-3	once	NA	CASSIVRGNTIYF	TGTGCCAGCTCTATAGTGAGGGGAAACACCATATATTTT
TRBV6-5	TRBJ2-5	NA	TRBD2	CASSYSGGRYETQYF	TGTGCCAGCAGTTACTCGGGCGGGAGGTATGAGACCCAGTACTTC
TRBV5-5	TRBJ1-6	NA	NA	CASSLRGVGRSSYNSPLHF	TGTGCCAGCAGCTTGAGAGGAGTTGGCAGAAGCTCCTATAATTCACCCCTCCACTTT
TRBV11-2	TRBJ2-7	NA	NA	CASSLNYKEQYF	TGTGCCAGCAGCTTAAACTACAAGGAACAGTACTTC
TRBV4-2	TRBJ2-7	once	NA	CASSQAGYYEQYF	TGTGCCAGCAGCCAAGCGGGGTACTACGAGCAGTACTTC
TRBV4-2	TRBJ2-1	NA	TRBD2	CASSPLGVRGAGEQFF	TGTGCCAGCAGCCCGCTCGGGGTGCGGGGGGCGGGTGAGCAGTTCTTC
TRBV11-2	TRBJ2-3	NA	TRBD2	CASSPISGGPSTDTQYF	TGTGCCAGCAGCCCAATTAGCGGGGGGCCTAGCACAGATACGCAGTATTTT
TRBV12-3/TRBV12-4	TRBJ2-7	once	NA	CASSLGQLYEQYF	TGTGCCAGCAGCCTAGGACAGCTATACGAGCAGTACTTC
TRBV10-3	TRBJ2-1	NA	TRBD2	CAISDPGERGSNEQFF	TGTGCCATCAGTGACCCGGGGGAGCGGGGTAGCAATGAGCAGTTCTTC
TRBV7-9	TRBJ1-1	NA	NA	CASSPTGVNTEAFF	TGTGCCAGCAGCCCTACAGGAGTGAACACTGAAGCTTTCTTT
TRBV4-1	TRBJ1-4	once	NA	CASSQDPIIGDVSGKLFF	TGCGCCAGCAGCCAAGACCCCATCATAGGGGATGTATCCGGAAAACTGTTTTTT
TRBV7-9	TRBJ1-3	NA	NA	CASSLMTALHTIYF	TGTGCCAGCAGCTTAATGACAGCCCTTCACACCATATATTTT
TRBV28	TRBJ1-2	NA	TRBD1	CASSRAGQANYGYTF	TGTGCCAGCAGCCGCGCCGGACAGGCTAACTATGGCTACACCTTC
TRBV5-4	TRBJ2-5	NA	NA	CASSFESRSGETQYF	TGTGCCAGCAGCTTCGAAAGCCGGAGTGGAGAGACCCAGTACTTC
TRBV9	TRBJ2-3	NA	TRBD2	CASSVHPGGGTDTQYF	TGTGCCAGCAGCGTTCACCCGGGGGGAGGGACAGATACGCAGTATTTT
TRBV10-3	TRBJ2-3	NA	NA	CAISESFRDTQYF	TGTGCCATCAGTGAGTCCTTCCGGGATACGCAGTATTTT
TRBV5-1	TRBJ1-2	NA	TRBD1	CASSGDRVGYTF	TGCGCCAGCAGCGGAGACAGGGTTGGCTACACCTTC
TRBV2	TRBJ1-3	NA	NA	CASSEGLDIGAGNTIYF	TGTGCCAGCAGCGAAGGTCTGGACATAGGGGCTGGAAACACCATATATTTT
TRBV3-1/TRBV3-2	TRBJ1-5	once	NA	CASSQDARGTQPQHF	TGTGCCAGCAGCCAAGACGCTAGGGGAACCCAGCCCCAGCATTTT
TRBV19	TRBJ2-7	NA	TRBD2	CASSSGLVDEQYF	TGTGCCAGTAGTTCTGGACTAGTAGACGAGCAGTACTTC
TRBV5-6	TRBJ2-5	NA	NA	CASSPDSGETQYF	TGTGCCAGCAGCCCCGATAGCGGCGAGACCCAGTACTTC
TRBV10-2	TRBJ2-4	NA	NA	CASSENRGGKNIQYF	TGCGCCAGCAGTGAAAACAGGGGAGGCAAAAACATTCAGTACTTC
TRBV6-1	TRBJ1-2	NA	NA	CASSEIGSLYYGYTF	TGTGCCAGCAGTGAAATCGGGTCACTATACTATGGCTACACCTTC
TRBV7-3	TRBJ2-7	NA	NA	CASSFPGGEQYF	TGTGCCAGCAGCTTCCCCGGGGGCGAGCAGTACTTC
TRBV29-1	TRBJ1-1	NA	NA	CSVEGGLLTEAFF	TGCAGCGTCGAGGGGGGGCTACTGACTGAAGCTTTCTTT
TRBV7-2	TRBJ2-1	NA	TRBD1	CASSLPGQINDEQFF	TGTGCCAGCAGTCTCCCGGGACAGATTAATGATGAGCAGTTCTTC
TRBV27	TRBJ1-2	NA	TRBD1	CASRTRTGWKNYGYTF	TGTGCCAGCAGAACTAGGACAGGCTGGAAGAACTATGGCTACACCTTC
TRBV9	TRBJ1-6	NA	NA	CASSARPGNSPLHF	TGTGCCAGCAGCGCGAGGCCAGGGAATTCACCCCTCCACTTT
TRBV5-6	TRBJ1-2	once	NA	CASSSRAFYGYTF	TGTGCCAGCAGCTCCAGGGCGTTCTATGGCTACACCTTC
TRBV27	TRBJ1-2	NA	TRBD1	CATKILGTDYGYTF	TGTGCCACCAAGATTCTCGGGACAGACTATGGCTACACCTTC